This paragraph reports one TCR beta chain. The data derive from a study of OX40 agonist ivuxolimab in advanced cancers. The V gene's germline CDR1 is SGHRS and CDR2 YFSETQ. This CDR3 contains 14 residues. The repertoire was sequenced with immunoSEQ multiplex PCR; TCRdb's copy has only in-frame clones and lacks some. The sample records around 94,000 clones, approximately 85% being singletons. The specimen comprised CD4+ or CD8+ T cells sorted from blood, sampled in a trial of the OX40 agonist ivuxolimab. V is TRBV5-1 and J is TRBJ2-5, with D unclear. The J call may be faulty, since TRBJ2-7 better matches the DNA end. The TCR sequence derives from an adult with an advanced solid tumor such as melanoma, head and neck, liver or kidney cancer. CDR3 residues: CASSPEPPIYEQYF. The CDR3 nucleotides are TGCGCCAGCAGCCCGGAACCACCAATCTACGAGCAGTACTTC.